This T cell receptor beta chain was profiled in a study of blood T cells in healthy people across ages. In regard to this clonotype: What it binds is unknown.

Overall study results and limits: Investigators treated diversity estimates from one million T cells as underestimates. Naive CD4+ cell counts and diversity both ran higher in long-lived than in aged donors.

Germline CDR1 reads SGHRS; CDR2 reads YFSETQ. Unmatched junction bases numbered 7, after V lost 6 bases and J lost 2 bases. This CDR3 comprises 14 residues. Then a second PCR, running roughly 7 to 11 cycles, was carried out with a sample-barcoded 5' primer and a J-beta primer mix. Via MiXCR, TCRdb re-called the 5' RACE reads, giving one row per CDR3 protein. The repertoire includes over 700,000 distinct CDR3 sequences, approximately 25% of them detected once, and more than 7.5% sits in the top ten. This sample was shared with a second study, whose subject was T cells of mothers and their children. That source adds: There were over 9.5 million TCR beta CDR3 reads from each mother and about 3 million from each child.

This clonotype was sampled from a boy between 10 and 17 years old in good health. Sequenced input: blood. The chain has TRBV5-1 and TRBJ2-7; 8 nucleotides agree with TRBD1. As DNA, the CDR3 is TGCGCCAGCACCAAAGGGACAGGCCCCTACGAGCAGTACTTC. Protein product: CASTKGTGPYEQYF. Variable domain in full (rest from reference TRBV5-1 and TRBJ2-7): KAGVTQTPRYLIKTRGQQVTLSCSPISGHRSVSWYQQTPGQGLQFLFEYFSETQRNKGNFPGRFSGRQFSNSRSEMNVSTLELGDSALYLCASTKGTGPYEQYFGPGTRLTVT.